Below, 21 T cell receptor beta chains from the same sample are listed, as sequenced in a study of blood T cell repertoires in COVID-19. Clones were sequenced by immunoSEQ multiplex PCR, and TCRdb holds only the in-frame ones, with some missing. The sample comprises 180,000 or so clones, roughly 76% of which are singletons, and 8% to 13% rests with the top ten. Sequencing used peripheral blood. These receptors all come from a woman aged 40 to 50 with COVID-19, enrolled during active disease.

This clone was seen once. The sample contains more than one DNA sequence encoding this CDR3. The chain is built from TRBV6-5 and TRBJ1-1; D remains unclear. This CDR3 contains 11 residues. Germline-derived CDR1 and CDR2 are MNHEY and SVGAGI. Trimming removed 6 bases from V and 1 base from J, with 3 bases in between. The CDR3: CASRQNTEAFF. As DNA, the CDR3 is TGTGCCAGCAGACAGAACACTGAAGCTTTCTTT.

This clone occurred once. CDR3 loop: CASRSSGESTDTQYF. The CDR3 DNA is TGTGCCAGCCGCTCCAGCGGGGAAAGCACAGATACGCAGTATTTT. The rearrangement links TRBV7-3 to TRBJ2-3; 7 bases match TRBD2. The CDR3 spans 15 residues. Per germline, CDR1 SGHTA and CDR2 FQGTGA. The junction had 8 bases not matched to a gene; V was cut back by 8 bases and J by 0 bases.

This chain joins TRBV29-1 and TRBJ2-1; 10 bases map to TRBD2. The CDR3 sequence is 17 residues long. Germline assignment: CDR1 SQVTM and CDR2 ANQGSEA. With 0 bases clipped from V and 6 bases from J, the junction kept 11 bases outside the gene matches. CDR3 nucleotides: TGCAGCGTTGAAGACTCCCCGCCTAGCGGGAGAACCAATGAGCAGTTCTTC. The encoded protein is CSVEDSPPSGRTNEQFF.

J is TRBJ2-7 and V is TRBV6-1; 10 bases are shared with TRBD2. CDR3 length equals 14 residues. Germline V gene data show CDR1 as MNHNS and CDR2 as SASEGT. The trim removed 4 bases at V and 3 bases at J, leaving 3 bases unmatched. CDR3 in amino acids: CASSGTSGGYEQYF. The CDR3 coding sequence is TGTGCCAGCAGTGGGACTAGCGGCGGCTACGAGCAGTACTTC.

Ten or more counts support this clone. The chain employs TRBV28 and TRBJ1-4, with D perhaps matching TRBD1 (5 bases). In germline, CDR1 is MDHEN, CDR2 SYDVKM. V was shortened by 6 bases and J by 7 bases, with 15 bases between the two germline ends. This CDR3 spans 14 amino acids. As DNA, the CDR3 is TGTGCCAGCAGCTGGACATCAGAAGGTGAAAAACTGTTTTTT. Translation: CASSWTSEGEKLFF.

The rearrangement uses TRBV27 and TRBJ2-1; tentative D call: TRBD2 (5 bases). CDR1 MNHEY and CDR2 SMNVEV come from the germline V gene (reference sequence). The germline V and J ends were trimmed by 1 base and 9 bases, with 10 bases remaining between them. The CDR3 totals 13 residues. The CDR3: CASSLWSSSEQFF. The CDR3 nucleotides read TGTGCCAGCAGTTTATGGTCTAGCAGTGAGCAGTTCTTC.

About this clone itself: Other DNA sequences in the same sample also yield this CDR3. The CDR3 is CASSFLNSPLHF. The CDR3 DNA follows: TGTGCCAGCAGTTTTTTAAATTCACCCCTCCACTTT. V usage is TRBV27 and J usage is TRBJ1-6; unclear D gene. Germline V lookup: CDR1 MNHEY, CDR2 SMNVEV (reference sequence). V dropped 3 bases and J dropped 7 bases, with 4 bases sitting between them. The CDR3 is 12 amino acids.

The chain uses TRBV11-2 and TRBJ1-6, with TRBD1 identical over 8 bases. CDR3 length: 15 amino acids. Per the germline V gene, CDR1 is SGHAT and CDR2 is FQNNGV. V trimming: 4 bases; J trimming: 9 bases; junction bases outside the gene matches: 8. The CDR3 sequence is CASSSAGGSISPLHF. The CDR3 bases are TGTGCCAGCAGCTCCGCAGGGGGCTCGATTTCACCCCTCCACTTT.

This clone was detected ten times or more. This chain joins TRBV11-2 and TRBJ1-5; D might be TRBD1 (5 bases). Germline V lookup: CDR1 SGHAT, CDR2 FQNNGV. This CDR3 is 15 amino acids long. Trimming took 1 base from V and 4 from J, leaving 11 bases between them. The CDR3 here is CASSLGQGPNQPQHF. Here the CDR3 DNA reads TGTGCCAGCAGCTTAGGTCAGGGCCCTAATCAGCCCCAGCATTTT. Variable domain in full (rest from reference TRBV11-2 and TRBJ1-5): EAGVAQSPRYKIIEKRQSVAFWCNPISGHATLYWYQQILGQGPKLLIQFQNNGVVDDSQLPKDRFSAERLKGVDSTLKIQPAKLEDSAVYLCASSLGQGPNQPQHFGDGTRLSIL.

Here the CDR3 reads CASSETVTSLSEQYF. The CDR3 DNA is TGTGCCAGCAGTGAAACGGTGACTAGTCTAAGCGAGCAGTACTTC. The V gene is TRBV6-1, the J gene TRBJ2-7; a weak D match, TRBD2 (6 bases). Germline CDR1 and CDR2: MNHNS and SASEGT. The CDR3 runs 15 residues. The V end lost 2 bases, the J end lost 6 bases, and 17 bases lay between the germline ends.

In this sample, this clone turned up a few times. The V gene is TRBV7-8, the J gene TRBJ2-3; 12 bases are shared with TRBD2. The CDR3 runs 14 residues. The germline V gene has CDR1 SGHVS and CDR2 FQNEAQ. V gave up 10 bases and J gave up 6 bases; unmatched junction bases: 8. CDR3: CATGRTSGVDTQYF. The DNA of the CDR3 is TGTGCCACCGGACGGACTAGCGGGGTGGATACGCAGTATTTT. Full variable domain (remainder filled in from reference TRBV7-8 and TRBJ2-3): GAGVSQSPRYKVAKRGQDVALRCDPISGHVSLFWYQQALGQGPEFLTYFQNEAQLDKSGLPSDRFFAERPEGSVSTLKIQRTQQEDSAVYLCATGRTSGVDTQYFGPGTRLTVL.

The rearrangement uses TRBV19 and TRBJ2-2, with 9 bases aligning to TRBD1. Trimming cost V 4 bases and J 6 bases; bases outside gene matches: 6. The V gene's germline CDR1 is LNHDA and CDR2 SQIVND (reference sequence). CDR3 length: 15 amino acids. CDR3 bases: TGTGCCAGTAGTACCGGACAGGGGAGCGCCGGGGAGCTGTTTTTT. This translates into CASSTGQGSAGELFF.

This chain connects TRBV6-5 to TRBJ2-1, with 9 positions matching TRBD2. Germline V gives CDR1 MNHEY, CDR2 SVGAGI. The CDR3 sequence is 16 residues long. V trimming: 4 bases; J trimming: 9 bases; junction bases outside the gene matches: 13. The CDR3 nucleotides read TGTGCCAGCAGTTCTCGTCCGGGACAGACTAGCGGTGAGCAGTTCTTC. This gives the protein CASSSRPGQTSGEQFF.

The chain has TRBV2 and TRBJ1-1, with D perhaps matching TRBD1 (5 bases). The CDR3 is 11 residues long. Trimming removed 8 bases from V and 6 bases from J, with 10 bases in between. The germline CDR1 and CDR2 sequences are SNHLY and FYNNEI. Here the CDR3 reads CASVGASEAFF. CDR3 bases: TGTGCCAGCGTAGGGGCTTCTGAAGCTTTCTTT.

The chain joins TRBV3-1 (or the pseudogene TRBV3-2) to TRBJ2-1, with a tentative D call TRBD2 (6 bases). The CDR3 extends over 15 amino acids. V gave up 1 base and J gave up 6 bases, with 13 bases separating them. Germline CDR1 LGHDT, CDR2 YNNKEL (reference sequence). The CDR3 DNA reads TGTGCCAGCAGCCAAGGTTCGGGAGTCAGCAATGAGCAGTTCTTC. Protein sequence: CASSQGSGVSNEQFF.

This chain uses TRBV30 with TRBJ1-2; TRBD1 might be the D (5 bases). The CDR3 is 15 residues long. The V end lost 1 base, the J end lost 5 bases, and 17 bases lay between the germline ends. Germline V gives CDR1 GTSNPN, CDR2 SVGIG (reference sequence). CDR3 nucleotides: TGTGCCTGGAGTGAATGGTCAGGGCAACCGTATGGCTACACCTTC. Amino acid sequence: CAWSEWSGQPYGYTF.

The rearrangement links TRBV10-1 to TRBJ2-3; 12 nucleotides line up with TRBD2. Germline assignment: CDR1 WNHNN and CDR2 SYGVQD (reference sequence). V was pared by 0 bases and J by 8 bases, with 6 bases of the junction left unmatched. This CDR3 comprises 16 residues. The CDR3 loop is CASSESLAGGGSTQYF. DNA of the CDR3: TGCGCCAGCAGTGAGTCCCTAGCGGGGGGGGGAAGTACGCAGTATTTT.

In its sample, this clone was seen once. V and J are TRBV5-5 and TRBJ2-5; 8 nucleotides align to TRBD2. V gave up 3 bases and J gave up 7 bases; unmatched junction bases: 5. Germline V gene lookup returns CDR1 SGHKS and CDR2 YYEKEE (reference sequence). The CDR3 sequence is 13 residues long. The CDR3 nucleotides are TGTGCCAGCAGCTCGGGACTAGAAGGGACCCAGTACTTC. Translated, it gives CASSSGLEGTQYF.

CDR3 in amino acids: CASSSQGESGYTF. CDR3 DNA sequence: TGTGCCAGCAGCTCACAGGGGGAGTCTGGCTACACCTTC. The chain has TRBV5-4 and TRBJ1-2; 8 positions match TRBD1. The CDR3 contains 13 residues. The germline V gene has CDR1 SGHNT and CDR2 YYREEE (reference sequence). The J segment lost 7 bases and the V segment lost 3 bases, leaving 5 bases of the junction unmatched.

The chain is built from TRBV11-3 and TRBJ2-1, with D possibly matching TRBD2 (7 bases). CDR3 length: 17 residues. Trimming took off 1 base at V and 7 bases at J, with 20 bases between the two ends. Per the germline V gene, CDR1 is SGHNT and CDR2 is YENEEA. CDR3 in amino acids: CASSLGAPAGAWNEQFF. Written as DNA, the CDR3 is TGTGCCAGCAGCTTAGGAGCCCCTGCGGGGGCCTGGAATGAGCAGTTCTTC.

V gene TRBV6-1 combines with J gene TRBJ2-1; TRBD2 agrees at 10 bases. CDR3 length equals 15 residues. Trimming at V came to 3 bases and at J to 10 bases, leaving 9 bases not matched to a gene. Germline CDR1 and CDR2: MNHNS and SASEGT. In DNA form, the CDR3 reads TGTGCCAGCAGTGATTCCCAGCGGGGGGGACGAGAGCAGTTCTTC. It encodes CASSDSQRGGREQFF.